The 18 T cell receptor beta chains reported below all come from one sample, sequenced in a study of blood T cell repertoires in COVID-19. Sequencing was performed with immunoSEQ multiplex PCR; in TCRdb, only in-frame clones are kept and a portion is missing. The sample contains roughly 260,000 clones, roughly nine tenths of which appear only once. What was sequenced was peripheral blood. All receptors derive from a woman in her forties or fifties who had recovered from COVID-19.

In DNA form, the CDR3 reads TGTGCCAGCAACCGCGGGGGGGATAATGAGCAGTTCTTC. Its protein is CASNRGGDNEQFF. The J gene is TRBJ2-1, the V gene TRBV9; 9 nucleotides line up with TRBD2. The CDR3 runs to 13 residues. Germline V gene sequence: CDR1 SGDLS, CDR2 YYNGEE. V lost 6 bases to trimming and J lost 7 bases; unmatched junction nucleotides: 5.

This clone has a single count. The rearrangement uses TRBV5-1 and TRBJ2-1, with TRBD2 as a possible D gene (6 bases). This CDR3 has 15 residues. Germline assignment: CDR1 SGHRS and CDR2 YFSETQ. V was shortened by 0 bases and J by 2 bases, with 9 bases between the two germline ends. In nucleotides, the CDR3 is TGCGCCAGCAGCTTGGTTAGCGGCACCTACAATGAGCAGTTCTTC. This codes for CASSLVSGTYNEQFF.

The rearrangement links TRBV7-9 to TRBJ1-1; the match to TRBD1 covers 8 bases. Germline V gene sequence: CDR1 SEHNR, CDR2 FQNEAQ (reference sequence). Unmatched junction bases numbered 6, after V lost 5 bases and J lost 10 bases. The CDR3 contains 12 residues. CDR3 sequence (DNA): TGTGCCAGCAGCACTGGGACAGGAGGAGCTTTCTTT. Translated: CASSTGTGGAFF.

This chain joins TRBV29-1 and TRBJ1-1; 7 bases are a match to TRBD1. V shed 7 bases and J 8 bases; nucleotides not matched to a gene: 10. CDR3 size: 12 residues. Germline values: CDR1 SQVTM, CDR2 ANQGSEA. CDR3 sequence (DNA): TGCAGCGCTAACACGGGACAGACAGAAGCTTTCTTT. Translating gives CSANTGQTEAFF.

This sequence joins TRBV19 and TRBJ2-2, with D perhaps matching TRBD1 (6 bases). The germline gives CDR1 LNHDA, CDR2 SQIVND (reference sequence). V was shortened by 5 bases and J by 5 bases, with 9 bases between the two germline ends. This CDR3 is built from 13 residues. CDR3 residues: CASSRQVTGELFF. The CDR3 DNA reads TGTGCCAGTAGTCGACAGGTTACCGGGGAGCTGTTTTTT.

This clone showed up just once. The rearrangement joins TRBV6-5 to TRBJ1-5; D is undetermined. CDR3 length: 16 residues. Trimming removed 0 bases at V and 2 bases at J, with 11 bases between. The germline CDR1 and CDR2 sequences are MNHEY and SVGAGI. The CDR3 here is CASSYSGSQGNQPQHF. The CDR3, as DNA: TGTGCCAGCAGTTACTCAGGGAGTCAGGGCAATCAGCCCCAGCATTTT.

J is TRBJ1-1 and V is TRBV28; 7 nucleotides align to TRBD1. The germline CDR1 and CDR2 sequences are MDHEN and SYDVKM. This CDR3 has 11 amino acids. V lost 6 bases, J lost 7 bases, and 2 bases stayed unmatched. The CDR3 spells CASRDRSEAFF. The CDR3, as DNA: TGTGCCAGCAGGGACAGGAGTGAAGCTTTCTTT.

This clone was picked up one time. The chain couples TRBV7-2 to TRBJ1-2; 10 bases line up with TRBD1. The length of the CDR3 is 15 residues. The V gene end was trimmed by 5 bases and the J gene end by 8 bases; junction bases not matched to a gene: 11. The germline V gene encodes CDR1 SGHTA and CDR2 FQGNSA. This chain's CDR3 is CASSLGQGNSEGYTF. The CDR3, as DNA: TGTGCCAGCAGCCTGGGACAGGGGAATAGTGAAGGCTACACCTTC.

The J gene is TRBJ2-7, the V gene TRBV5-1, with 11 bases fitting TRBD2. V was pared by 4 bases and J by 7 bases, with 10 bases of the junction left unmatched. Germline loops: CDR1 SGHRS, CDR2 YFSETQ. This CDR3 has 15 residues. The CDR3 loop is CASSPEAIAGGEQYF. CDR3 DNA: TGCGCCAGCAGCCCGGAGGCAATAGCGGGGGGGGAGCAGTACTTC.

The CDR3 is CASSEEGFSYNSPLHF. Written as DNA, the CDR3 is TGTGCCAGCAGTGAAGAGGGGTTCTCCTATAATTCACCCCTCCACTTT. The V call is TRBV6-1, the J call TRBJ1-6; D might be TRBD1 (5 bases). This CDR3 is built from 16 residues. Trimming took 1 base from V and 0 from J, leaving 7 bases between them. The V gene's germline CDR1 is MNHNS and CDR2 SASEGT.

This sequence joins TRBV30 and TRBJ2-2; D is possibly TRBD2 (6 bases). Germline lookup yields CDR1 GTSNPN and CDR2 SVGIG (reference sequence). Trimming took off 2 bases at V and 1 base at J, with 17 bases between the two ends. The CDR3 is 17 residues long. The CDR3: CAWSHKTGLQNTGELFF. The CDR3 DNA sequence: TGTGCCTGGAGTCACAAGACGGGACTGCAGAACACCGGGGAGCTGTTTTTT.

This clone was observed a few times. The CDR3 here is CAILSGRAPLRNEQFF. CDR3 sequence (DNA): TGCGCCATCCTTAGCGGGAGGGCCCCTCTTAGGAATGAGCAGTTCTTC. V is TRBV10-1 and J is TRBJ2-1; TRBD2 agrees at 11 bases. CDR3 size: 16 residues. V shed 10 bases and J 7 bases; nucleotides not matched to a gene: 15. The germline V gene has CDR1 WNHNN and CDR2 SYGVQD (reference sequence).

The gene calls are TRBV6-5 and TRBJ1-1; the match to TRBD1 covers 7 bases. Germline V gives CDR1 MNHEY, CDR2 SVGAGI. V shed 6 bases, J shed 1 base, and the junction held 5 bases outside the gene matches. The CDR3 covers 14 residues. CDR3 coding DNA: TGTGCCAGCAGGACACAGGGGAAGAACACTGAAGCTTTCTTT. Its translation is CASRTQGKNTEAFF.

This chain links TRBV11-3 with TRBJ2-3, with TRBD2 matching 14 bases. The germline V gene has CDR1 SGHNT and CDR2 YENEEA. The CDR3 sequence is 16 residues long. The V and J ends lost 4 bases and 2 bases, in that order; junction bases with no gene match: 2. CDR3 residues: CASSSGLAGATDTQYF. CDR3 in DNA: TGTGCCAGCAGCTCGGGACTAGCGGGGGCCACAGATACGCAGTATTTT.

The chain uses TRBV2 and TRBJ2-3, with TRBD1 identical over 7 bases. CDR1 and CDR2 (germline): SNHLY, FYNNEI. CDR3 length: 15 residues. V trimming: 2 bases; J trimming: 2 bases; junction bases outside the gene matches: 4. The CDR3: CASSEHRGSTDTQYF. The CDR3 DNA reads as TGTGCCAGCAGTGAACACAGGGGCTCCACAGATACGCAGTATTTT.

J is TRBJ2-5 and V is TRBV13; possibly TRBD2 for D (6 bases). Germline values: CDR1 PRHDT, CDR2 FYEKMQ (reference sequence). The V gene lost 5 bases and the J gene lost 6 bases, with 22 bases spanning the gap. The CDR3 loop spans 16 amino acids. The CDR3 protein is CASSPKSGGGWKTQYF. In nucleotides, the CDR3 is TGTGCCAGCAGCCCCAAGAGTGGAGGAGGGTGGAAGACCCAGTACTTC.

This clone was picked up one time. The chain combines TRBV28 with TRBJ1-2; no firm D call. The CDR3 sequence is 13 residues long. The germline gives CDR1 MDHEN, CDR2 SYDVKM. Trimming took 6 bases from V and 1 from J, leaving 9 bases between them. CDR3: CASRKQSNYGYTF. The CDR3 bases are TGTGCCAGCAGAAAACAGAGTAACTATGGCTACACCTTC.

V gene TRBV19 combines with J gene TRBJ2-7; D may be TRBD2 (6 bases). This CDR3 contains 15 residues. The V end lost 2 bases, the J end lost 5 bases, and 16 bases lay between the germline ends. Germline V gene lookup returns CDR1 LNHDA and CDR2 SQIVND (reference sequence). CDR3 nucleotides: TGTGCCAGTAGTATACGGGACTCCCCCGGAGACGAGCAGTACTTC. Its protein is CASSIRDSPGDEQYF.